Detailed here is one T cell receptor (beta chain). This specimen comes from a study of blood T cell repertoires in COVID-19. At the level of the study: The analysed material was cDNA or gDNA that came from T cells, B-cell-depleted T cells, or PBMCs.

Original data processing: Amplification of reference gene primers was used by the study to estimate nucleated cell counts. TCRdb's copy holds only in-frame clones and misses some; the assay was immunoSEQ multiplex PCR. V and J calls plus clone size are reproduced from that table; the DNA served to infer D and trimming. This sample yields more than 200,000 clones, of which just under 90% are seen a single time; less than 4.5% belongs to the top ten. The V gene's germline CDR1 is MNHEY and CDR2 SVGEGT. CDR3 length equals 13 residues. With 4 bases removed from V and 5 bases from J, the gap between germline ends came to 8 bases. Researchers sorted participants into cohorts using their self-reported clinical history.

V usage is TRBV6-2 or TRBV6-3 and J usage is TRBJ2-2; D might be TRBD1 (6 bases). Material: PBMCs or T cells enriched from blood (not recorded which). This TCR was sampled from a woman aged 25-40 years with acute COVID-19. The chain's CDR3 is CASSSGETGELFF. CDR3 in DNA: TGTGCCAGCAGTTCAGGGGAAACCGGGGAGCTGTTTTTT.